This TCR beta chain was captured in a study of healthy donors' naive CD4 and CD8 T cells. Overall study: All functional IMGT TCR alpha variants were covered by new primers. Regarding the study as a whole: Negatively charged CDR3s marked CD8+ lineage; positively charged CDR3s marked CD4+ lineage. Around 13% of CD4/CD8 propensity variance appeared explained by V, J and CDR3 charge.

Each TCR library used approximately 500 ng of total RNA and a linear amplification protocol. TCRdb reanalysed the reads using MiXCR and keeps one entry per CDR3 protein. The table includes some 190,000 distinct CDR3 sequences, nearly 75% detected once. The V end lost 6 bases, the J end lost 10 bases, and 25 bases lay between the germline ends. The CDR3 loop spans 16 amino acids. Germline V lookup: CDR1 MNHEY, CDR2 SMNVEV (reference sequence). With respect to this clonotype: The antigen is not known.

The V and J genes are TRBV27 and TRBJ2-1; D remains ambiguous. The sequencing input was naive CD4+ and CD8+ T cells sorted from blood, pooled from several donors. This receptor was obtained from a pool of human donors in good health; the sample pools cells from several healthy donors. In nucleotides, the CDR3 is TGTGCCAGCAGACCACACCCCGCCCTACGACCTCGGGAGCAGTTCTTC. Amino acid sequence: CASRPHPALRPREQFF.